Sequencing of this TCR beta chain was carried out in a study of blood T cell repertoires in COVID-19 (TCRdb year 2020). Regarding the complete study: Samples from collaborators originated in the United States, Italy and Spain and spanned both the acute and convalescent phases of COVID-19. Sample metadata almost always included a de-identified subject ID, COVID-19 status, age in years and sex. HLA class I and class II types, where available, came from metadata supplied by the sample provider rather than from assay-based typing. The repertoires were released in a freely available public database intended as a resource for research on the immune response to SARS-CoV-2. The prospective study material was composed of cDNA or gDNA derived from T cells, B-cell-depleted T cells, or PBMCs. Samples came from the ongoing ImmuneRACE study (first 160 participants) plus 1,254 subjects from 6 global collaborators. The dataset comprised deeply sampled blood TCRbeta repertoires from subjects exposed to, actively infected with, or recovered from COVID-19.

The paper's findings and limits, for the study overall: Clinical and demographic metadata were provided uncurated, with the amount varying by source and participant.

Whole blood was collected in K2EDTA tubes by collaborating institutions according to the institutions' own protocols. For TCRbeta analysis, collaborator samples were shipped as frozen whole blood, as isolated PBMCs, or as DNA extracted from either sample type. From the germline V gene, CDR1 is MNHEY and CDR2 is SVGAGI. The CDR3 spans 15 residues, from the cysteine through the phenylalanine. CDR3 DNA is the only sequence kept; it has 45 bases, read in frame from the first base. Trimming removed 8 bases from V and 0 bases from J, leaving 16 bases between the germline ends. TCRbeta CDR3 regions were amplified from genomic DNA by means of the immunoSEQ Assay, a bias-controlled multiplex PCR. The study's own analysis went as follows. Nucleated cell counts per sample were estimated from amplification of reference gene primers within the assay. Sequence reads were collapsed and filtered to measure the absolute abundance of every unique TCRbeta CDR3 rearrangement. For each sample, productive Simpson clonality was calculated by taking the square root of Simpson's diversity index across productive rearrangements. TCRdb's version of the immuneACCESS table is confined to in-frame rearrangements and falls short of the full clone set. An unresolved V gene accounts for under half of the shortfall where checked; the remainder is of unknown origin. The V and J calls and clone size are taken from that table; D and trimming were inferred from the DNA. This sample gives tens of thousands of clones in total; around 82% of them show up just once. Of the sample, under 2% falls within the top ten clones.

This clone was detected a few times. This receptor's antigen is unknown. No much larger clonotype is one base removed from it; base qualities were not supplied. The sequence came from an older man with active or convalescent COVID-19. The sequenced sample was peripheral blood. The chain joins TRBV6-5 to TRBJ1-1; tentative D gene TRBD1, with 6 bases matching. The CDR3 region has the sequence CASSPDRTLNTEAFF. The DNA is TGTGCCAGCTCCCCTGACAGGACATTGAACACTGAAGCTTTCTTT.